This T cell receptor (beta chain) was identified in a study of T cell responses to AZD1222 COVID-19 vaccine (dated by TCRdb to the early 2020s). In terms of the full investigation: TCR sequencing was performed for about 240 trial participants, of whom about 200 were given two doses of AZD1222 and around 25 were given two doses of MenACWY control vaccine. Trial participants were enrolled by age into subgroups of 18-55, 56-69 and 70-plus years, and roughly 150, 30 and 60 TCR-sequenced participants, respectively, were included in these subgroups. Here is what the overall study found, with its caveats: After two AZD1222 doses, both the breadth and the depth of spike-specific TCRs were significantly higher than at day 0 and than in MenACWY recipients. Most participants were white British and females outnumbered males, and the authors suggested that clonal diversity may have been underestimated. Reportedly, almost half of the unique spike-specific TCRs recognized epitopes lying outside the regions that are mutated in the B.1.351 and B.1.1.7 variants. Because no day 14 peak-response samples were available, repertoires were characterized only after the peak T cell response. In the small 56-69-year group, the increase in depth fell short of significance, most likely because of low power. The vaccine-associated CD4 TCRs covered the entire spike protein, and the dominant responses fell in regions 160-218 and 743-854. Only five or six AZD1222 recipients were SARS-CoV-2 seropositive at baseline, limiting conclusions about previously exposed vaccinees.

The germline V gene provides CDR1 MGHDK and CDR2 SYGVNS. The CDR3 runs 16 residues from the cysteine to the phenylalanine. Only the CDR3 region is kept as DNA, spanning 48 bases read in frame from base 1. Trimming costs V 5 bases and J 4 bases, and their ends lie 19 bases apart. The CDR3 regions of human TCRbeta chains were analyzed by immunosequencing. In the authors' own workflow: TCRs in the repertoires were matched against a reference library of SARS-CoV-2-specific TCRs that had been generated with the MIRA antigen-specificity platform. Breadth was defined as the fraction of unique TCRs that were SARS-CoV-2-associated, and depth was defined as the fraction of total T cells that were SARS-CoV-2-associated. Using the MIRA data, each spike-specific TCR was mapped to the spike region that the TCR reacts to and placed in a CD4 or CD8 class. Log10-transformed breadth and depth values were compared by one-way ANOVA with Sidak's multiple comparisons tests. TCRdb provides this immuneACCESS table in a form limited to in-frame rearrangements. Some clones are lacking; in checked studies, under half of them reflect an unresolved V gene, and why the rest are absent is not known. Clone size and the V and J calls come from that table; the DNA yielded D and trimming. Within this sample are 150,000 to 250,000 clones, with roughly 92% of them counted one time only. In total, the top ten clones hold more than 0.8% of the sample.

In regard to this clone: Its antigen is currently not known. No per-base quality is available; no much larger clone lies one base away.

The intended sense of this specimen's time point label: about 28 days (+/-7) after the second vaccine dose. Because spike-specific TCR depth and breadth did not differ between the two schedules, AZD1222 recipients who got a second dose at roughly 4 weeks were pooled with those who got a second dose at roughly 12 weeks. Samples from vaccinated people were obtained from the UK trials COV001 and COV002, which included a single-blind randomized controlled phase 2/3 trial of AZD1222 (ChAdOx1 nCoV-19) in healthy adults. Trial participant PBMC samples were collected at day 0 and day 28 after the second dose for TCRbeta chain sequencing.

The rearranged chain carries TRBV25-1 and TRBJ2-3; the D gene is possibly TRBD1 or TRBD2, with 7 bases matching each. This TCR was sampled from an adult who received the AZD1222 COVID-19 vaccine. Material: peripheral blood, obtained 28 days after the second AZD1222 dose. The DNA sequence is given as TGTGCCAGCAGTTATTCAGGGGGGGAATGGGCAGATACGCAGTATTTT. This codes for CASSYSGGEWADTQYF.